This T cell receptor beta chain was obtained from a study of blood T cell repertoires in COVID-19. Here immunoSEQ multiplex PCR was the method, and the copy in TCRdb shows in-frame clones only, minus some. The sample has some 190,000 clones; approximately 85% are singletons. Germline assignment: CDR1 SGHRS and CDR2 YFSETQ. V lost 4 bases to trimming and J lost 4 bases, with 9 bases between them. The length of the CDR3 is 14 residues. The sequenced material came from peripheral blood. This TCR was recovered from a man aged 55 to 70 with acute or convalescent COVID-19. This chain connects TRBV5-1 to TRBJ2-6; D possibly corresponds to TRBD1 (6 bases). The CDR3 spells CASSGGSGANVLTF. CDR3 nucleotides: TGCGCCAGCAGCGGGGGCTCGGGGGCCAACGTCCTGACTTTC.